This TCR beta chain was retrieved from a study of shared clonotypes between healthy human individuals. Study context: Aged 18 to 49, the donors were a couple of women and three men. Broader study findings: Sorted-subset sequencing was shown by rarefaction to be incomplete despite large depth. Only blood samples were collected, and tissue repertoires likely differ.

At the deep level, the assay was run. Produced via immunoSEQ multiplex PCR; TCRdb's table is partial and in-frame only. The sample lists millions of clones; roughly 96% were seen once. Germline V CDR1 and CDR2: MDHEN, SYDVKM. The V segment lost 7 bases and the J segment 6 bases; nucleotides outside the gene matches: 27. The CDR3 contains 19 residues. Details on this clone: Antigen specificity is unknown.

The chain combines TRBV28 with TRBJ2-7; 7 bases agree with TRBD2. The clonotype originates from a man aged 18-30 years in good health. The sample consisted of naive CD4+ T cells sorted from blood. Documented subset: CD45RA+ positively selected. CDR3 coding DNA: TGTGCCAGCAAAAAGGCCTCCGGGACTACCAATTATTTTTCCGGCGAGCAGTACTTC. Amino acids: CASKKASGTTNYFSGEQYF. Complete variable domain (other parts from reference TRBV28 and TRBJ2-7): DVKVTQSSRYLVKRTGEKVFLECVQDMDHENMFWYRQDPGLGLRLIYFSYDVKMKEKGDIPEGYSVSREKKERFSLILESASTNQTSMYLCASKKASGTTNYFSGEQYFGPGTRLTVT.